One and the same sample provided the 25 T cell receptor beta chains below, sequenced in a study of cytomegalovirus exposure and HLA in healthy donors. Vbeta (60) and Jbeta (13) primers were used in the PCR. Assay: immunoSEQ multiplex PCR; the TCRdb copy retains only in-frame clones and omits some. The sample has 200,000 to 250,000 clones, around 80% seen once. Sequencing used PBMCs. The receptors come from a male donor in good health and CMV-seronegative.

The CDR3 DNA reads TGTGCCAGCAGCTTAGAAGGGGGTAATGAAAAACTGTTTTTT. Its translation is CASSLEGGNEKLFF. J is TRBJ1-4 and V is TRBV11-2, with D maybe TRBD1 (6 bases). Germline CDR1 SGHAT, CDR2 FQNNGV. The CDR3 sequence is 14 residues long. The V and J ends lost 0 bases and 4 bases respectively, with 6 bases between them.

This sequence joins TRBV6-5 and TRBJ1-2; 9 bases align to TRBD1. Trimming at V came to 7 bases and at J to 6 bases, leaving 9 bases not matched to a gene. Germline V gene data show CDR1 as MNHEY and CDR2 as SVGAGI. The CDR3 consists of 14 residues. The CDR3 region has the DNA TGTGCCAGCACCGAAGGGACAGGGATCCATGGCTACACCTTC. Protein sequence: CASTEGTGIHGYTF.

The gene calls are TRBV5-1 and TRBJ1-4; D ambiguous. Trimming took off 6 bases at V and 0 bases at J, with 21 bases between the two ends. Germline lookup yields CDR1 SGHRS and CDR2 YFSETQ. The CDR3 is 18 amino acids. The CDR3 bases are TGCGCCAGCATCCTAGAGGACTCTTTTGCTACAACTAATGAAAAACTGTTTTTT. Translated, it gives CASILEDSFATTNEKLFF. The whole variable domain, filled in from reference TRBV5-1 and TRBJ1-4, reads KAGVTQTPRYLIKTRGQQVTLSCSPISGHRSVSWYQQTPGQGLQFLFEYFSETQRNKGNFPGRFSGRQFSNSRSEMNVSTLELGDSALYLCASILEDSFATTNEKLFFGSGTQLSVL.

This chain uses TRBV7-9 with TRBJ1-4, with D unclear. CDR3 length equals 14 residues. From germline, CDR1 is SEHNR and CDR2 FQNEAQ (reference sequence). The ends were cut back, 5 bases at V and 0 bases at J, with 7 bases in the middle. CDR3 sequence: CASSRQATNEKLFF. The DNA of the CDR3 is TGTGCCAGCAGCCGACAAGCAACTAATGAAAAACTGTTTTTT.

This chain links TRBV5-1 with TRBJ1-1; 10 nucleotides align to TRBD1. Germline-derived CDR1 and CDR2 are SGHRS and YFSETQ. The CDR3 contains 18 residues. J was trimmed by 1 base and V by 0 bases; bases with no gene match: 9. CDR3 sequence: CASSLVSGTGAANTEAFF. The DNA for the CDR3 is TGCGCCAGCAGCTTGGTTTCTGGGACAGGGGCCGCGAACACTGAAGCTTTCTTT.

The chain combines TRBV6-5 with TRBJ1-5, with 7 bases that match TRBD1. V lost 2 bases, J lost 5 bases, and 6 bases stayed unmatched. The CDR3 is 15 amino acids. CDR1 and CDR2 (germline): MNHEY, SVGAGI. DNA of the CDR3: TGTGCCAGCAGTTACAGTCCGCAGGGGGATCAGCCCCAGCATTTT. Encoded protein: CASSYSPQGDQPQHF.

The chain carries TRBV4-2 and TRBJ1-4; D is uncertain. The CDR3 spans 16 residues. Trimming cost V 0 bases and J 8 bases, with 16 bases left between them. Germline lookup yields CDR1 LGHNA and CDR2 YNFKEQ. As DNA, the CDR3 is TGTGCCAGCAGCCAAGATACCCTTGAGGCAGACGAAAAACTGTTTTTT. This encodes CASSQDTLEADEKLFF.

This clone was counted between two and nine times. The chain couples TRBV19 to TRBJ1-2; D uncertain. V was trimmed by 2 bases and J by 7 bases, leaving 14 bases between them. The CDR3 runs to 14 residues. Germline assignment: CDR1 LNHDA and CDR2 SQIVND (reference sequence). CDR3 sequence reads: CASSIFEEVFGYTF. The CDR3 DNA reads as TGTGCCAGTAGTATATTTGAGGAAGTGTTTGGCTACACCTTC.

The chain recombines TRBV5-1 with TRBJ2-1; D is uncertain. Germline V gene sequence: CDR1 SGHRS, CDR2 YFSETQ. V gave up 2 bases and J gave up 8 bases, with 8 bases separating them. The CDR3 has 12 amino acids. CDR3 amino acids: CASSFPSDEQFF. The DNA for the CDR3 is TGCGCCAGCAGCTTCCCCTCTGATGAGCAGTTCTTC.

The V gene is TRBV15, the J gene TRBJ2-1, with TRBD1 as a possible D gene (6 bases). Germline CDR1 reads LNHNV; CDR2 reads YYDKDF (reference sequence). This CDR3 has 14 residues. V was pared by 3 bases and J by 9 bases, with 15 bases between. The CDR3 loop reads CATSSVNRVAEQFF. The CDR3 DNA reads TGTGCCACCAGCAGCGTAAACAGGGTCGCTGAGCAGTTCTTC.

The rearrangement uses TRBV27 and TRBJ1-2, with 7 bases lining up with TRBD1. Trimming took 0 bases from V and 3 from J; bases not matched to a gene: 19. This CDR3 comprises 20 residues. Per germline, CDR1 MNHEY and CDR2 SMNVEV (reference sequence). The CDR3 DNA reads TGTGCCAGCAGTTTATCGATCCCCGGGACAGTCGGATCTTATCACTATGGCTACACCTTC. This translates into CASSLSIPGTVGSYHYGYTF.

The gene calls are TRBV5-5 and TRBJ2-2; possible D gene TRBD1, 6 bases. CDR1 is SGHKS and CDR2 is YYEKEE in the germline V gene (reference sequence). Trimming took 5 bases from V and 9 from J, leaving 11 bases between them. The CDR3 has 12 amino acids. CDR3 sequence: CASSYRERELFF. The CDR3, as DNA: TGTGCCAGCAGTTACAGGGAACGGGAGCTGTTTTTT.

This rearrangement joins TRBV27 to TRBJ2-7; TRBD1 aligns across 10 bases. This CDR3 spans 17 amino acids. Losses at the gene ends were 4 bases for V and 1 base for J; bases not matched to a gene: 10. CDR1 and CDR2 from the germline V gene are MNHEY and SMNVEV (reference sequence). The CDR3 loop reads CASSSPNPGQGSYEQYF. The CDR3 DNA follows: TGTGCCAGCAGTTCGCCTAACCCGGGACAGGGGTCCTACGAGCAGTACTTC.

A word on this clone: At one end the junction does not follow the germline gene, possibly because of a read error. The chain joins TRBV19 to TRBJ2-7, with D possibly TRBD2 on 6 matching bases. Germline CDR1 LNHDA, CDR2 SQIVND (reference sequence). There are 13 residues in the CDR3. CDR3 amino acids: CASSTGTDYEQYF. CDR3 bases: TGTGCCAGTAGTACTGGGACTGACTACGAACAGTACTTC. The full variable domain, completed using reference TRBV19 and TRBJ2-7, is DGGITQSPKYLFRKEGQNVTLSCEQNLNHDAMYWYRQDPGQGLRLIYYSQIVNDFQKGDIAEGYSVSREKKESFPLTVTSAQKNPTAFYLCASSTGTDYEQYFGPGTRLTVT.

J is TRBJ2-5 and V is TRBV19; a weak D match, TRBD2 (6 bases). The DNA end favors TRBJ2-7, so the J call may be wrong. This CDR3 has 16 amino acids. Looked up from germline, CDR1 is LNHDA and CDR2 is SQIVND (reference sequence). The CDR3: CASSIGGTLSSYEQYF. DNA for the CDR3: TGTGCCAGTAGTATAGGCGGGACGCTGAGCTCCTACGAGCAGTACTTC.

The rearrangement links TRBV7-2 to TRBJ2-5; 8 bases align to TRBD2. The CDR3 has 15 amino acids. V gave up 0 bases and J gave up 4 bases; unmatched junction bases: 4. Per the germline V gene, CDR1 is SGHTA and CDR2 is FQGNSA. This chain's CDR3 is CASSLAFGRAETQYF. The CDR3 nucleotides read TGTGCCAGCAGCTTAGCTTTCGGGAGGGCAGAGACCCAGTACTTC.

The genes are TRBV10-3 and TRBJ2-7; 12 nucleotides match TRBD1. The CDR3 covers 19 residues. The trim removed 4 bases at V and 3 bases at J, leaving 16 bases unmatched. CDR1 is ENHRY and CDR2 is SYGVKD in the germline V gene. The CDR3 spells CAISGSPGTGGAGDYEQYF. The CDR3 nucleotides read TGTGCCATCAGTGGCTCACCCGGGACAGGGGGCGCGGGGGACTACGAGCAGTACTTC.

This chain links TRBV6-5 with TRBJ1-2; unclear D gene. This CDR3 region has 13 residues. Trimming cost V 5 bases and J 7 bases, with 14 bases left between them. Looked up from germline, CDR1 is MNHEY and CDR2 is SVGAGI. The DNA of the CDR3 is TGTGCCAGCAGTGAAGACACCGTAGGTGGCTACACCTTC. Its protein is CASSEDTVGGYTF.

The chain combines TRBV28 with TRBJ2-2; unclear D gene. Trimming removed 7 bases at V and 10 bases at J, with 16 bases between. The germline V gene has CDR1 MDHEN and CDR2 SYDVKM. The CDR3 is made up of 13 amino acids. CDR3 region: CASTLPPRPELFF. The CDR3 nucleotides read TGTGCCAGCACCCTACCCCCCAGGCCGGAGCTGTTTTTT.

V and J are TRBV5-1 and TRBJ2-2; 7 positions agree with TRBD1. This CDR3 has 15 residues. Trimming cost V 3 bases and J 4 bases; bases outside gene matches: 6. Per the germline V gene, CDR1 is SGHRS and CDR2 is YFSETQ. CDR3 nucleotides: TGCGCCAGCAGCTCTGGGACAGCTATCACCGGGGAGCTGTTTTTT. This encodes CASSSGTAITGELFF. Full variable domain (outside the CDR3, taken from reference TRBV5-1 and TRBJ2-2): KAGVTQTPRYLIKTRGQQVTLSCSPISGHRSVSWYQQTPGQGLQFLFEYFSETQRNKGNFPGRFSGRQFSNSRSEMNVSTLELGDSALYLCASSSGTAITGELFFGEGSRLTVL.

Concerning this clone itself: The junction differs from germline at one of its ends, possibly a read error. This chain connects TRBV7-9 to TRBJ2-7, with D unresolved. Germline V lookup: CDR1 SEHNR, CDR2 FQNEAQ (reference sequence). This CDR3 comprises 12 residues. Written as DNA, the CDR3 is TGTTCCAGCAGCTTATCCAGGCACGAGCAGTACTTC. As protein: CSSSLSRHEQYF.

This chain connects TRBV5-1 to TRBJ2-1; possible D gene TRBD1, 5 bases. V shed 1 base and J shed 0 bases, with 14 bases lying between them. The CDR3 covers 17 residues. Germline-derived CDR1 and CDR2 are SGHRS and YFSETQ. Written as DNA, the CDR3 is TGCGCCAGCAGCTTGAGGGGAAGGAACCCCTCCTACAATGAGCAGTTCTTC. This translates into CASSLRGRNPSYNEQFF.

Written as DNA, the CDR3 is TGTGCCAGCAGCGGCGGCCATTCAGGGGACGGGGAGCTGTTTTTT. It codes for CASSGGHSGDGELFF. The chain uses TRBV9 and TRBJ2-2; the D gene is possibly TRBD1 (6 bases). V lost 3 bases and J lost 7, with 16 bases in between. Germline CDR1 reads SGDLS; CDR2 reads YYNGEE. The CDR3 extends over 15 amino acids.

With regard to this clone: Sequence at one end of the junction differs from germline and may be a read error. The V call is TRBV20-1, the J call TRBJ2-1, with D possibly matching TRBD1 (5 bases). The CDR3 runs 11 residues. Germline CDR1 reads DFQATT; CDR2 reads SNEGSKA (reference sequence). CDR3 protein: CSARVGRKHFF. The CDR3 DNA sequence: TGCAGTGCTAGAGTGGGGCGTAAGCATTTCTTC.

The chain couples TRBV5-1 to TRBJ2-2; D is uncertain. The V gene's germline CDR1 is SGHRS and CDR2 YFSETQ. This CDR3 has 15 amino acids. The V end was cut by 4 bases, the J end by 5 bases, with 15 bases between. In nucleotides, the CDR3 is TGCGCCAGCAGCACCGGGTCTCTTGTAACCGGGGAGCTGTTTTTT. Translated: CASSTGSLVTGELFF.